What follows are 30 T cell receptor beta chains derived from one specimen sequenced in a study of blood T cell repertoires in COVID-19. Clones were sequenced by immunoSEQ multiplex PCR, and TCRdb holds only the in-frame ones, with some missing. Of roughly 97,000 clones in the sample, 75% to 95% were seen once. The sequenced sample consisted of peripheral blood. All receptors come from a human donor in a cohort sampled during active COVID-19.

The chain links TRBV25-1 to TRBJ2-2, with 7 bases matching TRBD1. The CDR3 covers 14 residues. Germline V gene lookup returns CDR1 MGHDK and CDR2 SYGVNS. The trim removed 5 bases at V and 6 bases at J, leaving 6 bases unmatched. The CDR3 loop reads CASSREGASGELFF. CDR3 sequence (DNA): TGTGCCAGCAGTCGTGAGGGGGCATCCGGGGAGCTGTTTTTT.

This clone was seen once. The CDR3 coding sequence is TGTGCCAGCAGCCCCGGGGGGCCACAGAACACTGAAGCTTTCTTT. Its protein product is CASSPGGPQNTEAFF. The chain combines TRBV13 with TRBJ1-1; possibly TRBD1 for D (6 bases). V dropped 5 bases and J dropped 1 base, with 14 bases sitting between them. Germline V gives CDR1 PRHDT, CDR2 FYEKMQ (reference sequence). This CDR3 has 15 residues.

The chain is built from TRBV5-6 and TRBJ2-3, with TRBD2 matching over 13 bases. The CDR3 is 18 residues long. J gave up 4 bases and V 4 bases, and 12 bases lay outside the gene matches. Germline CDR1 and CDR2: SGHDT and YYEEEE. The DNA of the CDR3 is TGTGCCAGCAGCGACTGGACTAGCGGGGGCCAGGGGCCAGATACGCAGTATTTT. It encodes CASSDWTSGGQGPDTQYF.

CDR3 nucleotide sequence: TGTGCCAGCAGTTTGGGCGACAGGGTCCCCTACAATGAGCAGTTCTTC. Its protein product is CASSLGDRVPYNEQFF. The chain employs TRBV28 and TRBJ2-1, with TRBD1 identical over 7 bases. The germline CDR1 and CDR2 sequences are MDHEN and SYDVKM. V shed 3 bases, J shed 2 bases, and the junction held 7 bases outside the gene matches. This CDR3 spans 16 amino acids.

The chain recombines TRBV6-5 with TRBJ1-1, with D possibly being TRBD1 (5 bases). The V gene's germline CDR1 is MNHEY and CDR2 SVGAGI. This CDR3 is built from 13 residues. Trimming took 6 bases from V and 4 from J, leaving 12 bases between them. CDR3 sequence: CASRHRLSTEAFF. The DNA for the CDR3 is TGTGCCAGCAGGCACAGGTTGAGCACTGAAGCTTTCTTT.

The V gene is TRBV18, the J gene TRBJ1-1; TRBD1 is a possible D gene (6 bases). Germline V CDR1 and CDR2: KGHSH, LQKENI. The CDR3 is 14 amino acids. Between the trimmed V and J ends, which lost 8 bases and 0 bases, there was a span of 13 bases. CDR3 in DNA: TGTGCCAGCACAGGGCAGAAAATGAACACTGAAGCTTTCTTT. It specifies CASTGQKMNTEAFF. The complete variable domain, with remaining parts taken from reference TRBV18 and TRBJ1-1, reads NAGVMQNPRHLVRRRGQEARLRCSPMKGHSHVYWYRQLPEEGLKFMVYLQKENIIDESGMPKERFSAEFPKEGPSILRIQQVVRGDSAAYFCASTGQKMNTEAFFGQGTRLTVV.

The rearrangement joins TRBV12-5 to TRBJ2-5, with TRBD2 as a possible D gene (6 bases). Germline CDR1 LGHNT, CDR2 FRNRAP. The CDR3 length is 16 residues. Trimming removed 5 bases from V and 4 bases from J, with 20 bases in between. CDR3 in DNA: TGTGCTAGTGGTCCCTACGCGGGGACCCTCCTAGAGACCCAGTACTTC. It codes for CASGPYAGTLLETQYF.

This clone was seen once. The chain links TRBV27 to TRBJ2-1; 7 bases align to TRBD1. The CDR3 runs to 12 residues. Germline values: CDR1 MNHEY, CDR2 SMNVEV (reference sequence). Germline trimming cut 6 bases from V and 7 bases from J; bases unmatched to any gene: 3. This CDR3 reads CASSRTGNEQFF. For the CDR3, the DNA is TGTGCCAGCAGCCGGACAGGTAATGAGCAGTTCTTC.

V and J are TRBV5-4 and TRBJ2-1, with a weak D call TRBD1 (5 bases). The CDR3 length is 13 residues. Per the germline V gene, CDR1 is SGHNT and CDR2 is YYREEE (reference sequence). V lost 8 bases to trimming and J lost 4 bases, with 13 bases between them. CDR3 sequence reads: CASQGFGYNEQFF. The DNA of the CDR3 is TGTGCCAGTCAGGGCTTCGGATACAATGAGCAGTTCTTC.

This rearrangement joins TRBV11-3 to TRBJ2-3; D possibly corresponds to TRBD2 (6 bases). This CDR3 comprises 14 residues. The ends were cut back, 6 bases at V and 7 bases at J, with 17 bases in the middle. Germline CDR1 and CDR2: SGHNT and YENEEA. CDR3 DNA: TGTGCCAGCAGTTCCGCTAGCGACCCGAATACGCAGTATTTT. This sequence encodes CASSSASDPNTQYF.

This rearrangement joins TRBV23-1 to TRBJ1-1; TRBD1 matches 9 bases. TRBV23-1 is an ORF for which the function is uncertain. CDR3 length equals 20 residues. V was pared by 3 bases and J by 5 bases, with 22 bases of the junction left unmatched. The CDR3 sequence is CASSHRVRKPGDRDSTEAFF. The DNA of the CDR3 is TGCGCCAGCAGTCATAGGGTACGTAAGCCTGGGGACAGGGACTCGACTGAAGCTTTCTTT.

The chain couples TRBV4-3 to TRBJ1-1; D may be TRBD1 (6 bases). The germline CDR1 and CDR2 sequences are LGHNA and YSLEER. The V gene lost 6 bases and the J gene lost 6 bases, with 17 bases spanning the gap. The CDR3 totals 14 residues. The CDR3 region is CASRERDPGAEAFF. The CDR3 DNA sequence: TGCGCCAGCAGAGAAAGGGACCCAGGGGCTGAAGCTTTCTTT.

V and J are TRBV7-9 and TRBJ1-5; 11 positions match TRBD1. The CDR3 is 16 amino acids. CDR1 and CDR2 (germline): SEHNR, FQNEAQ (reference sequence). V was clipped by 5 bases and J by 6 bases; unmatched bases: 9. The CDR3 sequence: CASSDAGTGGSQPQHF. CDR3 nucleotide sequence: TGTGCCAGCAGCGACGCCGGGACAGGGGGGAGTCAGCCCCAGCATTTT.

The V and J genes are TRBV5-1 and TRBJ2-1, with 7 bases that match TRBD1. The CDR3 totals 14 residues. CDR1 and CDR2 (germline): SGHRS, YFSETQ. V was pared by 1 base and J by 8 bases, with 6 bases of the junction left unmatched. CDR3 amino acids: CASSLKGQKYEQFF. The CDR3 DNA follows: TGCGCCAGCAGCTTGAAGGGACAGAAGTATGAGCAGTTCTTC.

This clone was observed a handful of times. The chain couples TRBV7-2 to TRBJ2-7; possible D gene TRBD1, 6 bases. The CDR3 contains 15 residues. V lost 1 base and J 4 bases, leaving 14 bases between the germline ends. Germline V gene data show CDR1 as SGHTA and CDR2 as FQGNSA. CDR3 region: CASSLEQGMVYEQYF. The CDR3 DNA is TGTGCCAGCAGCTTAGAACAGGGTATGGTATACGAGCAGTACTTC. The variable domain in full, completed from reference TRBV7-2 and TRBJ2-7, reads GAGVSQSPSNKVTEKGKDVELRCDPISGHTALYWYRQSLGQGLEFLIYFQGNSAPDKSGLPSDRFSAERTGGSVSTLTIQRTQQEDSAVYLCASSLEQGMVYEQYFGPGTRLTVT.

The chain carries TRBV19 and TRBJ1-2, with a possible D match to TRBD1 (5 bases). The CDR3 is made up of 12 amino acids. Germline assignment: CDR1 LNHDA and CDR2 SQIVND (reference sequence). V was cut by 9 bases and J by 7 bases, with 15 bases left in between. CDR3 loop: CASFGGGGGYTF. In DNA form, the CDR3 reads TGTGCCAGCTTCGGGGGGGGTGGTGGCTACACCTTC.

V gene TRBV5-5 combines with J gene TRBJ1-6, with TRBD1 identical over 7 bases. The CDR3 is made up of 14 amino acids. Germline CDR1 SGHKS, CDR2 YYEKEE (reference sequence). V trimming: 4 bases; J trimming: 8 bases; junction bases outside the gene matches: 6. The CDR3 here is CASSTDRFYSPLHF. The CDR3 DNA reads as TGTGCCAGCAGCACGGACAGGTTCTATTCACCCCTCCACTTT.

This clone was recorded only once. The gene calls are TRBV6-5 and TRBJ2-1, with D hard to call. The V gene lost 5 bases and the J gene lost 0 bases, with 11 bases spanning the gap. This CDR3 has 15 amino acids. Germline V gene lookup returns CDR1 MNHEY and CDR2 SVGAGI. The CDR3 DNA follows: TGTGCCAGCAGTACGGTGGGCCTCTCCTACAATGAGCAGTTCTTC. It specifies CASSTVGLSYNEQFF.

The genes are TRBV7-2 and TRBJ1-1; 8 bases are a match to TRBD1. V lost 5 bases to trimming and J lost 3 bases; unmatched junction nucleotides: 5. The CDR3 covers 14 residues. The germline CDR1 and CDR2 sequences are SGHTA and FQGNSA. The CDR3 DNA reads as TGTGCCAGCAGCCAGGGACAGGTACACACTGAAGCTTTCTTT. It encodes CASSQGQVHTEAFF.

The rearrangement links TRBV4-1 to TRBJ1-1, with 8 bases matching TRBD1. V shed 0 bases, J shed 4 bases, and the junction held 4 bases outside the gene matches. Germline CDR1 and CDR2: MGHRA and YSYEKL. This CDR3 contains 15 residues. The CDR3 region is CASSQDDRGLTEAFF. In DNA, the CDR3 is TGCGCCAGCAGCCAAGATGACAGGGGACTCACTGAAGCTTTCTTT.

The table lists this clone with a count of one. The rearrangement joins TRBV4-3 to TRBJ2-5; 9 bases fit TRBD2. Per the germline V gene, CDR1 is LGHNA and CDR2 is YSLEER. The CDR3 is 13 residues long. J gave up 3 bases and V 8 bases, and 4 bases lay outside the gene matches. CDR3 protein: CASPAGGEETQYF. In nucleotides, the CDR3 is TGCGCCAGCCCCGCGGGGGGGGAAGAGACCCAGTACTTC.

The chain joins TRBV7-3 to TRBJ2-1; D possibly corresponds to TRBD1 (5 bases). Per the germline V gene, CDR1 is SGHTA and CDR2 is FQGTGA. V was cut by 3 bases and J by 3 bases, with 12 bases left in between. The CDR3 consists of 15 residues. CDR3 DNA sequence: TGTGCCAGCAGCTTGAGGCAGGGTCTCTACAATGAGCAGTTCTTC. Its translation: CASSLRQGLYNEQFF.

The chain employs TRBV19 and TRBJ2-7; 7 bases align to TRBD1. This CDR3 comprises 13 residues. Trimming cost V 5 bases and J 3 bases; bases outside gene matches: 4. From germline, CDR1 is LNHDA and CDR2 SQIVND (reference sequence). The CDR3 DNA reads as TGTGCCAGTAGTTTCGGACAGGACTACGAGCAGTACTTC. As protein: CASSFGQDYEQYF.

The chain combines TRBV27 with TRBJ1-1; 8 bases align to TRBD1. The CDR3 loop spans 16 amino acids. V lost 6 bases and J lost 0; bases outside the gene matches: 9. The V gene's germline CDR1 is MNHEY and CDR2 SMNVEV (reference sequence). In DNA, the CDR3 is TGTGCCAGCAGACAAGGACAGGGCTACTTGAACACTGAAGCTTTCTTT. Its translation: CASRQGQGYLNTEAFF.

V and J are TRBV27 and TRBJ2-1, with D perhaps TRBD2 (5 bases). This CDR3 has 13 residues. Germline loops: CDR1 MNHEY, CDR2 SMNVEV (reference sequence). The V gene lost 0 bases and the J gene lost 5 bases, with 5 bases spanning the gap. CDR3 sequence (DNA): TGTGCCAGCAGTTTATCAGCGGACAATGAGCAGTTCTTC. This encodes CASSLSADNEQFF.

The CDR3, as DNA: TGTGCCAGCAGTCTTACCGGGACAGGGGGCTACAATGAGCAGTTCTTC. Protein sequence: CASSLTGTGGYNEQFF. The chain couples TRBV28 to TRBJ2-1; 11 bases fit TRBD1. Germline V gene data show CDR1 as MDHEN and CDR2 as SYDVKM. V lost 5 bases, J lost 3 bases, and 6 bases stayed unmatched. This CDR3 is 16 amino acids long.

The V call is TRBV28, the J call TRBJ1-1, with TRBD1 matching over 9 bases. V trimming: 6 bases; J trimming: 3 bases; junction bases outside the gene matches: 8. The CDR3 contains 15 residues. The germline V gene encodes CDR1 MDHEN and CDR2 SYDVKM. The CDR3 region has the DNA TGTGCCAGCAGCGGGTGGGGGACAGGGTACACTGAAGCTTTCTTT. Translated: CASSGWGTGYTEAFF.

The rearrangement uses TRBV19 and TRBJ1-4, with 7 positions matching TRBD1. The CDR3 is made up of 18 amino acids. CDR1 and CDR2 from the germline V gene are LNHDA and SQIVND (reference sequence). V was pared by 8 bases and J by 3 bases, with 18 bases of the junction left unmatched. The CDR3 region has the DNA TGTGCCAGTTACTACCAGTGGACAGGTGTTTCAGCTAATGAAAAACTGTTTTTT. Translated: CASYYQWTGVSANEKLFF.

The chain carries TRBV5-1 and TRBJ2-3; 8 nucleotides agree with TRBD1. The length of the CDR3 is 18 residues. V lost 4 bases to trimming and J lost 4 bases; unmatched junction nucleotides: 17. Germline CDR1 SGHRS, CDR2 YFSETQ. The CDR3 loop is CASSSPGTGPWGADTQYF. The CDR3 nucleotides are TGCGCCAGCAGCAGCCCTGGGACAGGACCATGGGGGGCAGATACGCAGTATTTT.

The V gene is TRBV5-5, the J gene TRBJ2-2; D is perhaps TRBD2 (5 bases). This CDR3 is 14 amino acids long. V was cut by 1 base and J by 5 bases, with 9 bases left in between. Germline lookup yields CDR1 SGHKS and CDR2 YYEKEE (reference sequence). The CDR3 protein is CASSLSPGTGELFF. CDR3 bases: TGTGCCAGCAGCTTGAGTCCGGGGACCGGGGAGCTGTTTTTT.